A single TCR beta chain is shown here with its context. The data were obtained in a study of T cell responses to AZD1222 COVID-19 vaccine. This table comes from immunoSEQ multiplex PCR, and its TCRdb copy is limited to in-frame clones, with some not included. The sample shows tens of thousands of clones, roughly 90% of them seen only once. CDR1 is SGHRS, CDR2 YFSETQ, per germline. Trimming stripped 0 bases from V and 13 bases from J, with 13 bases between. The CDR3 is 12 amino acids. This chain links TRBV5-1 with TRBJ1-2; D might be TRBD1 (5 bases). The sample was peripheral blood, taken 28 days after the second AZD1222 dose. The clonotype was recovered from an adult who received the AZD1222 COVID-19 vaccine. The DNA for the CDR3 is TGCGCCAGCAGCTTGGCCGGGGGGAGTACCACCTTC. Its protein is CASSLAGGSTTF.